The rows below give T cell receptor beta chains drawn from one sample of a study of T-cell memory formation after mild COVID-19. TCRdb reprocessed the 5' RACE reads via MiXCR and lists one record per CDR3 protein. The sample gives 250,000 to 350,000 distinct CDR3 sequences, roughly a fifth of which show up once; roughly 21% is in the top ten. Sequencing used PBMCs or a T cell subset sorted from them (not recorded which). Every receptor here comes from a man between 18 and 29 years old who had mild COVID-19 (a few samples of this study predate the infection). Cell type and time point are not known. Both conserved end residues are part of each CDR3. A D gene is named only where the DNA matches it firmly. Clone size is not always given. Where it is, it says once, few, many or a class for expanded clones.

size: few; J: TRBJ2-6; V: TRBV5-1; length: 13; D: .; DNA: TGCGCCATCTGGAGCTCTGGGGCCAACGTCCTGACTTTC; CDR3: CAIWSSGANVLTF
size: .; J: TRBJ2-1; V: TRBV12-3/TRBV12-4; length: 15; D: TRBD2; DNA: TGTGCCAGCAGTTTTTACCGGGGGGAGAACAATGAGCAGTTCTTC; CDR3: CASSFYRGENNEQFF
size: .; J: TRBJ2-6; V: TRBV4-2; length: 19; D: TRBD2; DNA: TGTGCCAGCAGCCAAAGTCGTAGCGGGGGAGTAGCTGGGGCCAACGTCCTGACTTTC; CDR3: CASSQSRSGGVAGANVLTF
size: few; J: TRBJ1-6; V: TRBV7-2; length: 14; D: TRBD1; DNA: TGTGCCAGCAGCTCGACGGGACAGAATTCACCCCTCCACTTT; CDR3: CASSSTGQNSPLHF
size: .; J: TRBJ2-3; V: TRBV5-6; length: 14; D: .; DNA: TGTGCCAGCAGCTCCCTTATGAGGGCAGATACGCAGTATTTT; CDR3: CASSSLMRADTQYF
size: .; J: TRBJ2-1; V: TRBV12-3/TRBV12-4; length: 15; D: .; DNA: TGTGCCAGCAGTTTTCAACTAGCCACCTACAATGAGCAGTTCTTC; CDR3: CASSFQLATYNEQFF
size: many; J: TRBJ1-5; V: TRBV28; length: 14; D: .; DNA: TGTGCCAGCAGTTTCGGAGGGAGCAATCAGCCCCAGCATTTT; CDR3: CASSFGGSNQPQHF
size: .; J: TRBJ2-3; V: TRBV5-1; length: 16; D: TRBD1; DNA: TGCGCCAGCAGCACCCCCCGGGACAGAAGCACAGATACGCAGTATTTT; CDR3: CASSTPRDRSTDTQYF
size: .; J: TRBJ1-3; V: TRBV12-3/TRBV12-4; length: 15; D: .; DNA: TGTGCCAGCAGTTCCCAACAGGGCTCTGGAAACACCATATATTTT; CDR3: CASSSQQGSGNTIYF
size: .; J: TRBJ2-7; V: TRBV6-5; length: 12; D: TRBD1; DNA: TGTGCCAGCAGTTCAGGACAGGCGATGAAGTACTTC; CDR3: CASSSGQAMKYF
size: few; J: TRBJ1-2; V: TRBV12-3/TRBV12-4; length: 12; D: .; DNA: TGTGCCAGCAGTTTGTGGGGGTCGGGCTACACCTTC; CDR3: CASSLWGSGYTF
size: .; J: TRBJ2-7; V: TRBV9; length: 15; D: TRBD2; DNA: TGTGCCAGCAGCGTAAGAGCGGGGTACTCCTACGAGCAGTACTTC; CDR3: CASSVRAGYSYEQYF
size: .; J: TRBJ1-4; V: TRBV7-9; length: 19; D: TRBD1; DNA: TGTGCCAGCAGCTTCCCGAGGCCGGGACAGGGGTCAACTAATGAAAAACTGTTTTTT; CDR3: CASSFPRPGQGSTNEKLFF
size: .; J: TRBJ1-2; V: TRBV10-3; length: 14; D: .; DNA: TGTGCCATCAGTGAGTCCAAGATTATACAGGGCTACACCTTC; CDR3: CAISESKIIQGYTF
size: .; J: TRBJ1-2; V: TRBV7-9; length: 13; D: .; DNA: TGTGCCAGCAGCCCTAGGGGGGGGATCGGCTACACCTTC; CDR3: CASSPRGGIGYTF
size: .; J: TRBJ1-5; V: TRBV20-1; length: 14; D: .; DNA: TGCAGTGCTAGCCAAGGGTTTGGGAATCAGCCCCAGCATTTT; CDR3: CSASQGFGNQPQHF
size: .; J: TRBJ2-5; V: TRBV5-1; length: 16; D: .; DNA: TGCGCCAGCAGCCCGGGCTTAATAGGCCCTCAAGAGACCCAGTACTTC; CDR3: CASSPGLIGPQETQYF
size: few; J: TRBJ2-2; V: TRBV7-3; length: 14; D: .; DNA: TGTGCCAGCAGTCACACGGGGAGGAGATCAGGGCTGTTTTTT; CDR3: CASSHTGRRSGLFF
size: few; J: TRBJ2-7; V: TRBV12-3/TRBV12-4; length: 14; D: .; DNA: TGTGCCAGCAGTCCCGGACAGCTCTCCTACGAGCAGTACTTC; CDR3: CASSPGQLSYEQYF
size: .; J: TRBJ2-5; V: TRBV7-2; length: 14; D: .; DNA: TGTGCCAGCAGCTTAGGGGGGAGCGAACAGACCCAGTACTTC; CDR3: CASSLGGSEQTQYF
size: .; J: TRBJ1-5; V: TRBV2; length: 15; D: .; DNA: TGTGCCAGCACCCCCGGAGGTTCGGGCAATCAGCCCCAGCATTTT; CDR3: CASTPGGSGNQPQHF
size: .; J: TRBJ2-1; V: TRBV7-6; length: 12; D: .; DNA: TGTGCCAGCAGCCCTACTTGGGATGAGCAGTTCTTC; CDR3: CASSPTWDEQFF
size: .; J: TRBJ2-7; V: TRBV29-1; length: 13; D: .; DNA: TGCAGCGTTGAAATACAGGGTCTCGGCGAGCAGTACTTC; CDR3: CSVEIQGLGEQYF
size: few; J: TRBJ1-1; V: TRBV7-2; length: 17; D: .; DNA: TGTGCCAGCAGCTTAGATCTGGGGGGTCTTTTTTACACTGAAGCTTTCTTT; CDR3: CASSLDLGGLFYTEAFF
size: .; J: TRBJ2-6; V: TRBV5-1; length: 14; D: .; DNA: TGCGCCAGTACAACGGGGACTGGGGCCAACGTCCTGACTTTC; CDR3: CASTTGTGANVLTF
size: .; J: TRBJ1-2; V: TRBV24-1; length: 13; D: .; DNA: TGTGCCACCAGTGATTTATCGGGGGCTGGCTACACCTTC; CDR3: CATSDLSGAGYTF
size: .; J: TRBJ1-2; V: TRBV30; length: 14; D: .; DNA: TGTGCCTGGAGTGGTGTGTCAGGGATCCGGGGCTACACCTTC; CDR3: CAWSGVSGIRGYTF
size: .; J: TRBJ1-2; V: TRBV7-9; length: 16; D: TRBD1; DNA: TGTGCCAGCAGCTTACTACGCACAGGGGGCGCGGATGGCTACACCTTC; CDR3: CASSLLRTGGADGYTF
size: few; J: TRBJ2-3; V: TRBV7-8; length: 14; D: .; DNA: TGTGCCAGCAGCTCTCCCGAGGGCACAGATACGCAGTATTTT; CDR3: CASSSPEGTDTQYF
size: few; J: TRBJ2-2; V: TRBV5-8; length: 14; D: TRBD2; DNA: TGTGCCAGCAGCTCCCGGGAGGGAGAAAGGGAGCTGTTTTTT; CDR3: CASSSREGERELFF
size: few; J: TRBJ2-3; V: TRBV7-3; length: 15; D: .; DNA: TGTGCCAGCAGATTGGGGGGCGCGAGGACAGATACGCAGTATTTT; CDR3: CASRLGGARTDTQYF
size: .; J: TRBJ2-7; V: TRBV27; length: 14; D: TRBD2; DNA: TGTGCCAGCAGTCGTAGCGGGGGATCCTACGAGCAGTACTTC; CDR3: CASSRSGGSYEQYF
size: .; J: TRBJ2-2; V: TRBV4-2; length: 15; D: .; DNA: TGTGCCAGCAGCCAAGAGGAGGGGCGCGCGGGGGAGCTGTTTTTT; CDR3: CASSQEEGRAGELFF
size: .; J: TRBJ2-5; V: TRBV18; length: 15; D: .; DNA: TGTGCCAGCTCACCACACGCGGCTTTCTCAGAGACCCAGTACTTC; CDR3: CASSPHAAFSETQYF
size: .; J: TRBJ2-3; V: TRBV18; length: 19; D: .; DNA: TGTGCCAGCTCTGCAACCTCCGGGACATGCAAAACCCGCACAGATACGCAGTATTTT; CDR3: CASSATSGTCKTRTDTQYF
size: few; J: TRBJ1-5; V: TRBV7-2; length: 16; D: TRBD1; DNA: TGTGCCAGCAGCTTAAAGGCGACAGGGGGCCACCAGCCCCAGCATTTT; CDR3: CASSLKATGGHQPQHF
size: few; J: TRBJ2-5; V: TRBV28; length: 11; D: .; DNA: TGTGCCAGCAGTTCCCGGAGTACCCAGTACTTC; CDR3: CASSSRSTQYF
size: few; J: TRBJ2-5; V: TRBV6-5; length: 12; D: .; DNA: TGTGCCAGCACCGGACCTTCGGGGACCCAGTACTTC; CDR3: CASTGPSGTQYF
size: few; J: TRBJ2-6; V: TRBV6-5; length: 18; D: TRBD2; DNA: TGTGCCAGCAGTTACCGGGCTAGCGGGGTCTCTGGGGCCAACGTCCTGACTTTC; CDR3: CASSYRASGVSGANVLTF
size: few; J: TRBJ1-1; V: TRBV9; length: 15; D: .; DNA: TGTGCCAGCAGCGTAGGACAGATGATGAACACTGAAGCTTTCTTT; CDR3: CASSVGQMMNTEAFF
size: .; J: TRBJ2-6; V: TRBV5-5; length: 15; D: .; DNA: TGTGCCAGCAGCTTGGGATACTCTGGGGCCAACGTCCTGACTTTC; CDR3: CASSLGYSGANVLTF
size: few; J: TRBJ2-3; V: TRBV5-1; length: 14; D: .; DNA: TGCGCCAGCAGCTTGGGCAGGACGGGCGATACGCAGTATTTT; CDR3: CASSLGRTGDTQYF
size: .; J: TRBJ2-5; V: TRBV20-1; length: 14; D: .; DNA: TGCAGTGCTAGAGATCGAGTAGGGGGAGAGACCCAGTACTTC; CDR3: CSARDRVGGETQYF
size: many; J: TRBJ1-6; V: TRBV7-6; length: 15; D: .; DNA: TGTGCCAGCAGCTTTGCGGAGGAAGGGTATTCACCCCTCCACTTT; CDR3: CASSFAEEGYSPLHF
size: .; J: TRBJ1-3; V: TRBV4-3; length: 17; D: .; DNA: TGCGCCAGCAGCCAAGATAGCTCGTCGCAGCCTGGAAACACCATATATTTT; CDR3: CASSQDSSSQPGNTIYF
size: .; J: TRBJ2-2; V: TRBV7-2; length: 12; D: .; DNA: TGTGCCAGCAGCTCTCGCTACGGGGAGCTGTTTTTT; CDR3: CASSSRYGELFF
size: .; J: TRBJ2-5; V: TRBV5-6; length: 17; D: .; DNA: TGTGCCAGCAGCTTGGGGACCCCGGGAACAGGGCGACGGGCCCAGTACTTC; CDR3: CASSLGTPGTGRRAQYF
size: .; J: TRBJ1-3; V: TRBV20-1; length: 15; D: .; DNA: TGCAGTGCTTCGCCCAGCCTGGACTCTGGAAACACCATATATTTT; CDR3: CSASPSLDSGNTIYF
size: .; J: TRBJ2-1; V: TRBV29-1; length: 13; D: .; DNA: TGCAGCGTTCTCCTGACCACAGGCAATGAGCAGTTCTTC; CDR3: CSVLLTTGNEQFF
size: .; J: TRBJ2-2; V: TRBV12-3/TRBV12-4; length: 13; D: .; DNA: TGTGCCAGCATCCTCCGGGAAGCCGGGGAGCTGTTTTTT; CDR3: CASILREAGELFF
size: .; J: TRBJ2-7; V: TRBV6-4; length: 9; D: .; DNA: TGTGCCAGCACCCAGGAGCAGTACTTC; CDR3: CASTQEQYF
size: .; J: TRBJ2-1; V: TRBV4-3; length: 15; D: .; DNA: TGCGCCAGCAGCCAGGATCGTAGCGGTTTCAATGAGCAGTTCTTC; CDR3: CASSQDRSGFNEQFF
size: .; J: TRBJ1-2; V: TRBV20-1; length: 14; D: TRBD1; DNA: TGCAGTGCTAGAGATCGGGACTACAGGGGTGGCTACACCTTC; CDR3: CSARDRDYRGGYTF
size: few; J: TRBJ2-1; V: TRBV7-2; length: 15; D: .; DNA: TGTGCCAGCAGCTTACGGGGGCTTTCCTACAATGAGCAGTTCTTC; CDR3: CASSLRGLSYNEQFF
size: .; J: TRBJ2-6; V: TRBV12-3/TRBV12-4; length: 19; D: TRBD1; DNA: TGTGCCAGCAGCGCTCGGGACAGGGGGATACCCTCTGGGGCCAACGTCCTGACTTTC; CDR3: CASSARDRGIPSGANVLTF
size: few; J: TRBJ2-5; V: TRBV6-5; length: 16; D: .; DNA: TGTGCCAGCAGTTACTCGCACAGGGCCATCGAGGAGACCCAGTACTTC; CDR3: CASSYSHRAIEETQYF
size: .; J: TRBJ1-1; V: TRBV12-3/TRBV12-4; length: 14; D: .; DNA: TGTGCCAGCAGCCCAACAAGGGTAGGAACTGAAGCTTTCTTT; CDR3: CASSPTRVGTEAFF
size: few; J: TRBJ1-1; V: TRBV5-4; length: 15; D: .; DNA: TGTGCCAGCAGCTCAGATGGAAGGGGCGACACTGAAGCTTTCTTT; CDR3: CASSSDGRGDTEAFF
size: .; J: TRBJ1-2; V: TRBV29-1; length: 15; D: .; DNA: TGCAGCGTCGCCCCGCGAAGAACAACTAACTATGGCTACACCTTC; CDR3: CSVAPRRTTNYGYTF